The clone carrying this TCR beta chain was seen a handful of times. The data were taken from a study of Graves' ophthalmopathy and Graves' hyperthyroidism. CDR3 length: 17 amino acids. The trim removed 0 bases at V and 1 base at J, leaving 9 bases unmatched. Germline CDR1 reads SQVTM; CDR2 reads ANQGSEA. The sequenced template was RNA, covering the TCR beta CDR3 region. After a first-round RT-PCR with HTBI primers, a second-round multiplex PCR was run. TCRdb processed the multiplex PCR reads anew with MiXCR; each CDR3 protein has one entry. This repertoire shows approximately 480,000 distinct CDR3 sequences, roughly an eighth found once; its top ten account for approximately 9.8%.

The material sequenced was blood. The chain is built from TRBV29-1 and TRBJ2-5, with 9 bases fitting TRBD1. The receptor's source is a woman in her 30s with Graves' ophthalmopathy. CDR3 bases: TGCAGCGTTGAAGATCCTAAACAGGGGGCTCCCCAAGAGACCCAGTACTTC. Its protein product is CSVEDPKQGAPQETQYF.